This paragraph reports one T cell receptor beta chain. Its antigen is still unknown. The record originates from a study of PD-L1 blockade in urothelial cancer. Turning to the study itself: Patients had been given 0 to 3 earlier chemotherapy regimens. Blood analysis took place 3 weeks (second dose) and 6 weeks after treatment start.

Overall study findings and caveats: Expansion of tumor-associated blood clones at 3 weeks was greater in durable-benefit patients.

Time point reported: peripheral blood 6 weeks after treatment start. Every patient provided from 1 to 8 samples, collected pretreatment and on-treatment. Per the germline V gene, CDR1 is MGHRA and CDR2 is YSYEKL. J gave up 3 bases and V 4 bases, and 11 bases lay outside the gene matches. The CDR3 has 17 amino acids. Method: immunoSEQ multiplex PCR; TCRdb's copy keeps in-frame clones and lacks some. The table shows around 66,000 clones, with almost 90% occurring only once. The sample was PBMCs, taken around atezolizumab (anti-PD-L1) treatment. The origin of this receptor is a man in his sixties with urothelial cancer. J is TRBJ1-2 and V is TRBV4-1, with 10 bases matching TRBD1. Here the CDR3 DNA reads TGCGCCAGCAGCCCACAAACCGGGACAGGGGACTACTATGGCTACACCTTC. Its translation: CASSPQTGTGDYYGYTF.